The entry that follows covers one T cell receptor beta chain sequence. The CDR3 loop spans 14 amino acids. The germline V gene encodes CDR1 SNHLY and CDR2 FYNNEI. Trimming left V 0 bases short and J 10 bases short, with 13 bases between. The record originates from a study of blood T cell repertoires in COVID-19. The overall study: Nucleic acid was either cDNA or gDNA, and it came from T cells, B-cell-depleted T cells, or PBMCs.

Someone with COVID-19 had been met by exposed participants within 2 weeks before study entry. Measured with immunoSEQ multiplex PCR; TCRdb has only the in-frame clones, and not every one. Altogether 60,000 or so clones are present, more than 55% being singletons, with the ten largest covering around half. Sequencing input: PBMCs or T cells enriched from blood (not recorded which). This TCR derives from a woman in her sixties who had been exposed to COVID-19. J is TRBJ1-3 and V is TRBV2, with D perhaps matching TRBD1 (5 bases). The CDR3 protein is CASSEAQVRGTIYF. CDR3 nucleotides: TGTGCCAGCAGTGAAGCACAGGTCCGGGGGACCATATATTTT.